The present entry profiles one T cell receptor beta chain with its context. No cognate antigen has been identified for it. No much larger clone exists at a distance of one base, and base qualities are not known. This record belongs to a study of T cell responses to AZD1222 COVID-19 vaccine (TCRdb year 2021). Regarding the study in general: TCR sequencing covered 233 trial participants: 207 given two doses of AZD1222 and approximately 25 given two doses of MenACWY control vaccine. Trial participants were enrolled by age into subgroups of 18-55, 56-69 and 70-plus years, and around 150, 29 and 61 TCR-sequenced participants, respectively, were included in these subgroups. Overall study results and their limits: Because no day 14 peak-response samples were available, the repertoires could be characterized only after the peak T cell response. Conclusions about previously exposed vaccinees were limited because only five to seven AZD1222 recipients were SARS-CoV-2 seropositive at baseline. Most participants were white British and females outnumbered males, and the authors suggested that clonal diversity may have been underestimated. The 56-69-year group was small, and its depth increase did not reach significance, likely because of low power. Reportedly, close to half of the unique spike-specific TCRs recognized epitopes lying outside the regions that are mutated in the B.1.351 and B.1.1.7 variants. The vaccine-associated CD4 TCRs covered the entire spike protein, and the dominant responses fell in regions 160-218 and 743-854. Spike-specific TCR breadth and depth rose significantly after two AZD1222 doses compared with day 0 and with MenACWY recipients.

This specimen's time point label, interpreted: about 28 days (+/-7) after the second vaccine dose. AZD1222 recipients given second doses at about 4 weeks or at about 12 weeks were pooled, since spike-specific TCR depth and breadth were not found to differ between the two schedules. The vaccinee samples were drawn from two UK trials, COV001 and COV002, one of which was a single-blind randomized controlled phase 2/3 trial testing AZD1222 (ChAdOx1 nCoV-19) in healthy adults. For TCRbeta chain sequencing, PBMC samples were collected from trial participants at day 0 and at day 28 after the second dose. Reading from cysteine to phenylalanine, the CDR3 counts 17 amino acids. The only DNA kept is the CDR3, 51 bases in frame from the first base. The germline V gene encodes CDR1 LNHDA and CDR2 SQIVND (reference sequence). The junction carries 23 bases between V and J, which are trimmed by 3 bases and 8 bases respectively.

The CDR3 regions of human TCRbeta chains were analyzed by immunosequencing. The original pipeline was this. TCRs in the repertoires were matched against a reference library of SARS-CoV-2-specific TCRs that had been generated with the MIRA antigen-specificity platform. Breadth meant the fraction of unique TCRs that were SARS-CoV-2-associated, whereas depth meant the fraction of total T cells that were SARS-CoV-2-associated. Each spike-specific TCR was assigned to its reactive spike region and to a CD4 or CD8 class using the MIRA data. Log10-transformed breadth and depth values were compared by one-way ANOVA with Sidak's multiple comparisons tests. The table was pulled from immuneACCESS by TCRdb, which kept in-frame rearrangements only. Such tables lose some clones; where checked, under half of the loss comes from unresolved V genes, and the rest has no known cause. V and J calls and clone size follow that table, whereas D and trimming were derived from the DNA. The sample has over 50,000 clones on record, 60% to 80% of them singletons. The ten most abundant clones make up approximately 5.2% of the sample.

The sample here was peripheral blood, taken 28 days after the second AZD1222 dose. This receptor was identified in an adult who received the AZD1222 COVID-19 vaccine. Here the chain combines TRBV19 and TRBJ2-1; the D gene is possibly TRBD1 or TRBD2, with 5 bases matching each. The DNA is TGTGCCAGTAGTATTCAATCTCTGACCGGGACCGGTGATGAGCAGTTCTTC. It codes for CASSIQSLTGTGDEQFF.